This TCR beta chain was recovered during a study of blood T cell repertoires in COVID-19. This clone has a handful of counts. Here immunoSEQ multiplex PCR was the method, and the copy in TCRdb shows in-frame clones only, minus some. The sample carries roughly 280,000 clones, roughly 90% recorded once. There are 16 residues in the CDR3. J gave up 2 bases and V 4 bases, and 7 bases lay outside the gene matches. CDR1 is SGHNT and CDR2 is YYREEE in the germline V gene (reference sequence). Sequenced sample: peripheral blood. The rearrangement uses TRBV5-4 and TRBJ2-7; 12 bases are shared with TRBD2. This TCR came from a man aged 50 to 59 with acute or convalescent COVID-19. CDR3: CASSPTSGGQTYEQYF. The CDR3 nucleotides read TGTGCCAGCAGCCCGACTAGCGGGGGCCAAACCTACGAGCAGTACTTC.